This T cell receptor beta chain was identified during a study of T cell responses to AZD1222 COVID-19 vaccine (dated by TCRdb to about 2021). Turning to the overall study: Because spike-specific TCR depth and breadth did not differ between the two schedules, AZD1222 recipients who got a second dose at roughly 4 weeks were pooled with those who got a second dose at roughly 12 weeks. A total of around 240 trial participants underwent TCR sequencing, of whom more than 200 had received two doses of AZD1222 and 26 had received two doses of the MenACWY control vaccine. Trial participants were enrolled by age into 18-55, 56-69 and 70-plus year subgroups, with around 150, 28 and 57 TCR-sequenced participants respectively. Here is what the overall study found, with its caveats: Reportedly, almost half of the unique spike-specific TCRs recognized epitopes lying outside the regions that are mutated in the B.1.351 and B.1.1.7 variants. The vaccine-associated CD4 TCRs covered the entire spike protein, and the dominant responses fell in regions 160-218 and 743-854. After two AZD1222 doses, both the breadth and the depth of spike-specific TCRs were significantly higher than at day 0 and than in MenACWY recipients. No day 14 peak-response samples were available, so repertoires were characterized only after the peak T cell response. Conclusions about previously exposed vaccinees are limited because only five to seven AZD1222 recipients were SARS-CoV-2 seropositive at baseline. Participants were mostly white British, with more females than males. The authors suggested clonal diversity may have been underestimated. The 56-69-year group was small, and its depth increase did not reach significance, likely because of low power.

Remarks on this clone: The antigen it binds to is not known. No quality values exist for individual bases; no much larger clone is one base distant.

The CDR3 regions of human TCRbeta chains were analyzed by immunosequencing. The original methods were these. Repertoire TCRs were checked for matches against a reference library of SARS-CoV-2-specific TCRs that had been generated using the MIRA antigen-specificity platform. Breadth meant the fraction of unique TCRs that were SARS-CoV-2-associated, whereas depth meant the fraction of total T cells that were SARS-CoV-2-associated. Using the MIRA data, each spike-specific TCR was assigned both to the spike region to which the TCR was reactive and to a CD4 or CD8 class. Log10-transformed breadth and depth values were compared by one-way ANOVA with Sidak's multiple comparisons tests. Entries here come from immuneACCESS through TCRdb and include only in-frame sequences with V and J called. Some clones fail to appear in such tables; in the studies checked, an unresolved V gene covers under half of the shortfall, and the cause of the remainder is unknown. That table furnishes V, J and clone size, whereas the DNA furnished D and trimming. The sample table shows 70,000 to 90,000 clones, and more than 75% are seen once. Of the sample, approximately 3% falls within the top ten clones.

V is pruned by 2 bases and J by 4 bases, leaving 7 bases of the junction without a gene match. The CDR3 sequence holds 16 residues, the cysteine and phenylalanine included. Only the CDR3 part of the read is kept: 48 bases, read in frame from the first base. From a lookup of the germline V gene (reference sequence), CDR1 and CDR2 are SGHAT and FQDESV. The time point tag for this specimen amounts to: baseline before first vaccination. Vaccinee samples were obtained from the UK trials COV001 and COV002, which included a single-blind randomized controlled phase 2/3 trial of AZD1222 (ChAdOx1 nCoV-19) in healthy adults. For TCRbeta chain sequencing, PBMC samples were collected from trial participants at day 0 and at day 28 after the second dose.

The specimen comprised peripheral blood, sampled on day 0 of AZD1222 vaccination. The chain is encoded by TRBV11-1 joined to TRBJ2-1, and TRBD2 matches 8 of the central bases. This TCR was recovered from an adult in good health. The DNA sequence is as follows: TGTGCCAGCAGCTTATCTTGGGCGGGGGGATACAATGAGCAGTTCTTC. This encodes CASSLSWAGGYNEQFF.